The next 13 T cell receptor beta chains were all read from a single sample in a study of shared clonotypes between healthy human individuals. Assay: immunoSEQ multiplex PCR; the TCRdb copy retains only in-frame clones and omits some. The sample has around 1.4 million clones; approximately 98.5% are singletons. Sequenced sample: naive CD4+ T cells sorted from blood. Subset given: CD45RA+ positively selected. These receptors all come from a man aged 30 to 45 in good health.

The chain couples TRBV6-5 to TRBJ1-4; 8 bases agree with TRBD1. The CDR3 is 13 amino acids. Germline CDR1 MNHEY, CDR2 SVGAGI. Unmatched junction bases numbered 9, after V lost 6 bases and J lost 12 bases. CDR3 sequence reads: CASRAGGFSELFF. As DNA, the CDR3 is TGTGCCAGCAGAGCAGGGGGCTTTAGTGAACTGTTTTTT.

CDR3 region: CASSPNRTGKTYEQYF. CDR3 nucleotide sequence: TGTGCCAGCTCACCCAACCGGACAGGGAAAACCTACGAGCAGTACTTC. The rearrangement links TRBV18 to TRBJ2-7; TRBD1 matches 8 bases. CDR1 is KGHSH, CDR2 LQKENI, per germline. CDR3 length: 16 amino acids. V lost 3 bases to trimming and J lost 2 bases; unmatched junction nucleotides: 9.

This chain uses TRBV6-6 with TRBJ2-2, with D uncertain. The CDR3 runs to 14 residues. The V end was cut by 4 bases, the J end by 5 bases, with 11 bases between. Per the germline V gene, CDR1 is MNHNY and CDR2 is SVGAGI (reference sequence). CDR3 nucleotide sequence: TGTGCCAGCAGTTTTTCACTTTTGACCGGGGAGCTGTTTTTT. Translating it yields CASSFSLLTGELFF.

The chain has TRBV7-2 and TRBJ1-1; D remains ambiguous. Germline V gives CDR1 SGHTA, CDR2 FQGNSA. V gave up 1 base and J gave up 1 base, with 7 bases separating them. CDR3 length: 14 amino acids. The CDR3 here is CASSLDNRNTEAFF. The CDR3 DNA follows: TGTGCCAGCAGCTTAGATAACAGGAACACTGAAGCTTTCTTT. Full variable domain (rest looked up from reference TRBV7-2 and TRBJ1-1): GAGVSQSPSNKVTEKGKDVELRCDPISGHTALYWYRQSLGQGLEFLIYFQGNSAPDKSGLPSDRFSAERTGGSVSTLTIQRTQQEDSAVYLCASSLDNRNTEAFFGQGTRLTVV.

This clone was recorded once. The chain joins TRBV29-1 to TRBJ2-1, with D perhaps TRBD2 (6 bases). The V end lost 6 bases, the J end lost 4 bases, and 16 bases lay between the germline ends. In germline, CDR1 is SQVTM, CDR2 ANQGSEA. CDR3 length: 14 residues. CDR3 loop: CSVDTKEGYNEQFF. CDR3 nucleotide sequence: TGCAGCGTAGATACGAAGGAGGGTTACAATGAGCAGTTCTTC.

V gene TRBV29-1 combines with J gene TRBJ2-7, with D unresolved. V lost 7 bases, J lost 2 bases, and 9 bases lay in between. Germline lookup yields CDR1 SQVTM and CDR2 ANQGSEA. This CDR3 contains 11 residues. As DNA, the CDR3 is TGCAGCGCCGAGGCGCCCTACGAGCAGTACTTC. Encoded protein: CSAEAPYEQYF.

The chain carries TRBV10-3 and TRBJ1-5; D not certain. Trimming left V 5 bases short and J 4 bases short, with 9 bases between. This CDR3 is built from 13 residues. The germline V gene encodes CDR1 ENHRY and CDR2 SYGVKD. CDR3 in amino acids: CAISPSANQPQHF. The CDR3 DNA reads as TGTGCCATCAGTCCTTCGGCGAATCAGCCCCAGCATTTT.

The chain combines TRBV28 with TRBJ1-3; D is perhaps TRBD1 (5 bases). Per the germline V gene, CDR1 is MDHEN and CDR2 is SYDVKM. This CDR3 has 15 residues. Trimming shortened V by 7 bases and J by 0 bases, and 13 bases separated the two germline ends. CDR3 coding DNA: TGTGCCAGCATTCCAGGGAGCCCCTCTGGAAACACCATATATTTT. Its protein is CASIPGSPSGNTIYF.

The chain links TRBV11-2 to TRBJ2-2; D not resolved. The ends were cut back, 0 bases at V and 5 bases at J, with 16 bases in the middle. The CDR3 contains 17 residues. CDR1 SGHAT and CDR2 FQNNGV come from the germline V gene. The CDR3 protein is CASSLDLGRLRTGELFF. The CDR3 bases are TGTGCCAGCAGCTTAGATCTTGGTCGGTTGAGGACCGGGGAGCTGTTTTTT.

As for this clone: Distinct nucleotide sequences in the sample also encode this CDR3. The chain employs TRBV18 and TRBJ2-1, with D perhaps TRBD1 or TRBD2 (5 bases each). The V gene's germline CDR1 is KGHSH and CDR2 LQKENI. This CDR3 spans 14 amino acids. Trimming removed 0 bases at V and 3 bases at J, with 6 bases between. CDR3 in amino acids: CASSPPRGYNEQFF. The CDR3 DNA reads TGTGCCAGCTCACCACCGAGGGGCTACAATGAGCAGTTCTTC.

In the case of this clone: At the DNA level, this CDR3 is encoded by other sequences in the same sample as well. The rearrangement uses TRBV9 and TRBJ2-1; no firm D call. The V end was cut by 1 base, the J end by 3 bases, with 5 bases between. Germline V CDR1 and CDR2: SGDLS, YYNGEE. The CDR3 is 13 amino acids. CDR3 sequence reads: CASSVTSYNEQFF. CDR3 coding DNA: TGTGCCAGCAGCGTAACGAGCTACAATGAGCAGTTCTTC.

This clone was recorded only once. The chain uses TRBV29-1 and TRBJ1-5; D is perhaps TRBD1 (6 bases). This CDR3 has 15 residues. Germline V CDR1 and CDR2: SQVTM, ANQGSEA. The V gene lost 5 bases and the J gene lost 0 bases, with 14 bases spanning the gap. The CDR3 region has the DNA TGCAGCGTTAGGGCAGGGGAGGGTAGCAATCAGCCCCAGCATTTT. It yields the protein CSVRAGEGSNQPQHF.

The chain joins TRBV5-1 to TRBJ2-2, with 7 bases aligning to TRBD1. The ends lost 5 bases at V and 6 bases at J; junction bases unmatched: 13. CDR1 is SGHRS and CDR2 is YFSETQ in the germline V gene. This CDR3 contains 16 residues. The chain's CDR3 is CASSSRQGDGSGELFF. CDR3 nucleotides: TGCGCCAGCAGTTCCCGACAGGGAGATGGTTCCGGGGAGCTGTTTTTT.